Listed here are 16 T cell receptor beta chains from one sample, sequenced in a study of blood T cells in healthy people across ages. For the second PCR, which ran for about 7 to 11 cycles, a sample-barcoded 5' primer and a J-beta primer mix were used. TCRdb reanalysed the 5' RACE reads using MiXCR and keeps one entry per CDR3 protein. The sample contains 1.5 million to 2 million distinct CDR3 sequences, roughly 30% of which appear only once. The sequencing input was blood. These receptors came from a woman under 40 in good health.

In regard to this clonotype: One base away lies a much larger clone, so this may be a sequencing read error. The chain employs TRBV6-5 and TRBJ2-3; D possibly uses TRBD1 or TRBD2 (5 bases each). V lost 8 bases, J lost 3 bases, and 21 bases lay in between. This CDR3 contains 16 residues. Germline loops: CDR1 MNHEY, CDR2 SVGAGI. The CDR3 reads CASQRGPTPATDTQYF. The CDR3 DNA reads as TGTGCCAGCCAAAGGGGACCCACGCCAGCGACAGATACGCAGTATTTT.

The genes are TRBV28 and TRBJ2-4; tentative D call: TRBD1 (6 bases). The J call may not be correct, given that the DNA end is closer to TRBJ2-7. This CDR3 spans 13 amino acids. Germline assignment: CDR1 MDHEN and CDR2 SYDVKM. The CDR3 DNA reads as TGTGCCAGCACTCGACAGGCCCCTCTCGAGCAGTACTTC. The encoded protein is CASTRQAPLEQYF.

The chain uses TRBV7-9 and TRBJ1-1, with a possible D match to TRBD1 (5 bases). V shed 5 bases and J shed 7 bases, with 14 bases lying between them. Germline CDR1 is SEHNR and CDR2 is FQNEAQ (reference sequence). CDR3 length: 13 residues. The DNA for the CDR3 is TGTGCCAGCAGCATCGACGGGGGGATTGAAGCTTTCTTT. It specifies CASSIDGGIEAFF. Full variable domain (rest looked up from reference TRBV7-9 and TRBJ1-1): DTGVSQNPRHKITKRGQNVTFRCDPISEHNRLYWYRQTLGQGPEFLTYFQNEAQLEKSRLLSDRFSAERPKGSFSTLEIQRTEQGDSAMYLCASSIDGGIEAFFGQGTRLTVV.

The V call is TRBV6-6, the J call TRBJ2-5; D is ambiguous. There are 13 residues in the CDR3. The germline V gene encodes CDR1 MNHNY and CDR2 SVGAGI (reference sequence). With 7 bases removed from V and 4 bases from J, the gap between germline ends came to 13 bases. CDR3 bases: TGTGCCAGCATGATGAGCAGGCCAGAGACCCAGTACTTC. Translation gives CASMMSRPETQYF.

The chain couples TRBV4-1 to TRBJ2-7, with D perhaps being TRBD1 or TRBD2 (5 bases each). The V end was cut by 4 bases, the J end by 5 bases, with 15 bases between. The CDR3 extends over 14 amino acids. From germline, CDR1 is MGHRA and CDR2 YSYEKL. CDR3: CASSPQRDHHEQYF. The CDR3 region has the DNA TGCGCCAGCAGCCCCCAGAGGGACCACCACGAGCAGTACTTC.

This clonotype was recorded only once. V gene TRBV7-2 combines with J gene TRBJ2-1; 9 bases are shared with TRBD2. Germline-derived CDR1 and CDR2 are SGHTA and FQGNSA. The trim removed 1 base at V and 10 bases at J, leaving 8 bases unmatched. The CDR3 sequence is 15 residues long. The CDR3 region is CASSLEVGTSREQFF. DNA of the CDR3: TGTGCCAGCAGCTTAGAGGTGGGGACTAGCCGAGAGCAGTTCTTC.

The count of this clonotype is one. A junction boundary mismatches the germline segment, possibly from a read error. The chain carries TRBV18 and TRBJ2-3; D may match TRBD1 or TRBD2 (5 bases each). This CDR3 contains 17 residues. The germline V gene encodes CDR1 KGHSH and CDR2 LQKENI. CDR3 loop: CASPPPGTVSPTDTQYF. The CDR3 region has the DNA TGTGCCAGCCCACCACCCGGGACCGTTTCCCCCACAGATACGCAGTATTTT.

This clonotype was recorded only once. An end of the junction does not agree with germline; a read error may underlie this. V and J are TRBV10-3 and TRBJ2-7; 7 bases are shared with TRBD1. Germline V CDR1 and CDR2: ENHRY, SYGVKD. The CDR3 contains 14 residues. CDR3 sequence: CAIRESGTDQKEYF. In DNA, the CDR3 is TGTGCCATCAGGGAGTCTGGGACAGACCAAAAGGAGTACTTC.

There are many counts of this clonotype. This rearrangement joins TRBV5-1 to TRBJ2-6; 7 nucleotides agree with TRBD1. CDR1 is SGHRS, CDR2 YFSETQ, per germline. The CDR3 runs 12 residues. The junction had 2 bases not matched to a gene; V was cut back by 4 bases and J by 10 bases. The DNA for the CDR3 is TGCGCCAGCAGCCCGGACAGGAACGTCCTGACTTTC. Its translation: CASSPDRNVLTF.

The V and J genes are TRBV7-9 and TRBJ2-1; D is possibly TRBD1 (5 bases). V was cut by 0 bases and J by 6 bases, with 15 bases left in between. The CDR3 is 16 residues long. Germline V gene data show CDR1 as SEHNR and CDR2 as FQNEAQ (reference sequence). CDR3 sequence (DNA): TGTGCCAGCAGCTTAGCAGGGGCTGCAAGAGGCAATGAGCAGTTCTTC. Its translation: CASSLAGAARGNEQFF. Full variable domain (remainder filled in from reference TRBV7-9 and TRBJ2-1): DTGVSQNPRHKITKRGQNVTFRCDPISEHNRLYWYRQTLGQGPEFLTYFQNEAQLEKSRLLSDRFSAERPKGSFSTLEIQRTEQGDSAMYLCASSLAGAARGNEQFFGPGTRLTVL.

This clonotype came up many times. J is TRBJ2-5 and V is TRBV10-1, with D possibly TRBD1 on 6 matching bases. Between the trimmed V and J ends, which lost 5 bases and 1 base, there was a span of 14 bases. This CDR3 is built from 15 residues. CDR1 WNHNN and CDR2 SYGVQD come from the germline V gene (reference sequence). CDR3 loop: CASSSLRDTQETQYF. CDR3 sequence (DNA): TGCGCCAGCAGTAGCCTCCGGGACACCCAAGAGACCCAGTACTTC.

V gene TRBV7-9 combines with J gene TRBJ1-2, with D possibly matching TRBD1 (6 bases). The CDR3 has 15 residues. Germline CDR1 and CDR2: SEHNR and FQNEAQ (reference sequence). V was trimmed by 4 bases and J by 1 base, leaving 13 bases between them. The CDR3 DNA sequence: TGTGCCAGCAGCTGGGGGGCGGAGATTAACTATGGCTACACCTTC. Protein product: CASSWGAEINYGYTF.

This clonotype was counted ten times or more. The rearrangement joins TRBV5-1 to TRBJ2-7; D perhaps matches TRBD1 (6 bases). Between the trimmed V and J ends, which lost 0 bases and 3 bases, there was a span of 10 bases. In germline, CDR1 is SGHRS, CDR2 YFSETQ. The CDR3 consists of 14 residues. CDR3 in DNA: TGCGCCAGCAGCTTGGATCCAGGGGTCTACGAGCAGTACTTC. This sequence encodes CASSLDPGVYEQYF. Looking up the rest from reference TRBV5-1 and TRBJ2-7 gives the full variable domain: KAGVTQTPRYLIKTRGQQVTLSCSPISGHRSVSWYQQTPGQGLQFLFEYFSETQRNKGNFPGRFSGRQFSNSRSEMNVSTLELGDSALYLCASSLDPGVYEQYFGPGTRLTVT.

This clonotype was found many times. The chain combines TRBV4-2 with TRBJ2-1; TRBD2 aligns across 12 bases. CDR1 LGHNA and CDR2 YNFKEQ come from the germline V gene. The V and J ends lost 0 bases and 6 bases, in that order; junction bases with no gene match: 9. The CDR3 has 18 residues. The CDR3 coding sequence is TGTGCCAGCAGCCAAGAACGGCTAGCGGGGGGGATAGGCAATGAGCAGTTCTTC. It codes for CASSQERLAGGIGNEQFF.

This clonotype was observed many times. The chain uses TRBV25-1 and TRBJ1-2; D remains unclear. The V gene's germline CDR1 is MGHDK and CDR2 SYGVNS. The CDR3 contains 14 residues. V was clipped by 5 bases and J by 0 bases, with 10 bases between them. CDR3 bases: TGTGCCAGCAGTCCGCACAATTCTAACTATGGCTACACCTTC. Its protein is CASSPHNSNYGYTF.

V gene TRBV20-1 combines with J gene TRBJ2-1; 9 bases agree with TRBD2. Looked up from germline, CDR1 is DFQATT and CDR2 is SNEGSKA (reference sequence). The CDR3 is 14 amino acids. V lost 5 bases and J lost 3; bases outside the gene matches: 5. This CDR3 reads CSAGRGGNYNEQFF. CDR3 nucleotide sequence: TGCAGTGCTGGGCGGGGGGGGAACTACAATGAGCAGTTCTTC.